The T cell receptor (beta chain) under discussion was sequenced for a study of CD8 T cells in ankylosing spondylitis. The V gene lost 3 bases and the J gene lost 2 bases, with 9 bases spanning the gap. CDR1 and CDR2 from the germline V gene are MGHRA and YSYEKL. The CDR3 runs to 14 residues. Each TCR beta library was made by quantitative 5'-RACE that incorporated molecular barcodes. TCRdb re-analysed the 5' RACE reads in MiXCR, keeping a single row per CDR3 protein. The sample includes about 360,000 distinct CDR3 sequences, 20% to 25% of them seen just once. Findings of the study overall: The authors found the disease-linked clones to be CD8+ and relatively rare in peripheral blood. Matched ankylosing spondylitis synovial fluid reportedly showed significant enrichment of disease-linked clones. Existing reports had already noted some motif variants in reactive arthritis synovial fluid and blood.

There are a few counts of this clonotype. What it binds is unknown. This TCR derives from a male donor with ankylosing spondylitis or in good health (not recorded which). The sequenced material came from blood, either unsorted or a sorted T cell fraction (not recorded which). V is TRBV4-1 and J is TRBJ2-3; D is unclear. The CDR3 DNA sequence: TGCGCCAGCAGCCAGCTAGGCTTCACAGATACGCAGTATTTT. It specifies CASSQLGFTDTQYF.